This paragraph covers one TCR beta chain sequence. A single count supports this clone. Its antigen has not been determined. No much larger clonotype is one base removed from it; base qualities were not supplied. This sample is part of a study of blood T cell repertoires in COVID-19 (TCRdb year 2020). For context, the study as a whole: Samples from collaborators originated in the United States, Italy and Spain and spanned both the acute and convalescent phases of COVID-19. The samples were drawn from the first 160 participants of the ongoing ImmuneRACE study and from 1,254 subjects provided by 6 global collaborators. The material from the prospective study consisted of cDNA or gDNA derived from T cells, B-cell-depleted T cells, or PBMCs. Deeply sampled blood TCRbeta repertoires from subjects exposed to, actively infected with, or recovered from COVID-19 were included in the dataset. The repertoires were released in a freely available public database intended as a resource for research on the immune response to SARS-CoV-2. Where HLA class I and class II types were available, the types were taken from metadata supplied by the sample provider, not from assay-based typing. The sample metadata nearly always contained a de-identified subject ID, COVID-19 status, age in years and sex.

TCRbeta CDR3 regions were amplified from genomic DNA by means of the immunoSEQ Assay, a bias-controlled multiplex PCR. The authors' pipeline ran thus. The number of nucleated cells in each sample was estimated from the amplification of reference gene primers within the assay. Sequence reads were collapsed and filtered to measure the absolute abundance of every unique TCRbeta CDR3 rearrangement. For each sample, productive Simpson clonality was calculated as the square root of Simpson's diversity index over productive rearrangements. Entries here come from immuneACCESS through TCRdb and include only in-frame sequences with V and J called. Some clones fail to appear in such tables; in the studies checked, an unresolved V gene covers under half of the shortfall, and the cause of the remainder is unknown. Clone size and the V and J calls come from that table; the DNA yielded D and trimming. The sample yields 150,000 to 200,000 clones; over 80% were counted once. The ten largest clones take up around 10% of the sample.

Collaborating institutions collected whole blood in K2EDTA tubes following their own protocols. For TCRbeta analysis, collaborators shipped samples in one of three forms: frozen whole blood, isolated PBMCs, or DNA extracted from either of those sample types. CDR1 ENHRY and CDR2 SYGVKD were looked up in the germline V gene. The V end loses 10 bases and the J end loses 3 bases, and a stretch of 16 bases separates them. From its cysteine to its phenylalanine, the CDR3 spans 14 amino acids. The CDR3 DNA has 42 bases and is translated from base 1. Broad study findings and their caveats: How much clinical and demographic metadata was included differed by source and by participant, and the metadata was provided uncurated.

Rearrangement joined TRBV10-3 to TRBJ1-3; too little of a D gene remains to name it. Material: peripheral blood. The clonotype comes from a woman at least 80 years old with active or convalescent COVID-19. The CDR3 reads as follows: CATREALLGNTIYF. At the DNA level, the sequence is TGTGCCACCCGAGAGGCTCTGCTTGGAAACACCATATATTTT.